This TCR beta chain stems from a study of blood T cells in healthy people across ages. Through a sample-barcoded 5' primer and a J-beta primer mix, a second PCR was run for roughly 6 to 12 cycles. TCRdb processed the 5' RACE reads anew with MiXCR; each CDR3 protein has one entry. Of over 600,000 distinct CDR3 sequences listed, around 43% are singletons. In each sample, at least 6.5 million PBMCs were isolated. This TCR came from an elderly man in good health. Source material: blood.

The CDR3 region has the DNA TGTGCCAGCAGTTTATGGGCGACGGGGAAGAACACTGAAGCTTTCTTT. Amino acid sequence: CASSLWATGKNTEAFF. The J gene is TRBJ1-1, the V gene TRBV28; D remains unclear. Germline loops: CDR1 MDHEN, CDR2 SYDVKM. V lost 0 bases and J 1 base, leaving 12 bases between the germline ends. The CDR3 contains 16 residues.